The 17 T cell receptor beta chains given below trace back to one sample, sequenced in a study of Tregs in tolerant kidney transplant recipients (dated by TCRdb to 2018 to 2020). The library was produced with the immunoSEQ multiplex PCR assay. Entries here come from immuneACCESS through TCRdb and include only in-frame sequences with V and J called. Some clones fail to appear in such tables; in the studies checked, an unresolved V gene covers under half of the shortfall, and the cause of the remainder is unknown. The sample table contains some 240,000 clones; only one count was recorded for about 86% of them. The ten most abundant clones make up 0.5% to 0.65% of the sample. Sequenced sample: CD4+ T cells from blood. The receptor set was obtained from a human donor in good health.

The chain carries TRBV15 and TRBJ1-2, with no clear D. There are 13 residues in the CDR3. V was cut by 4 bases and J by 4 bases, with 10 bases left in between. The germline CDR1 and CDR2 sequences are LNHNV and YYDKDF (reference sequence). The CDR3 DNA reads TGTGCCACCAGCACCTTACCCTTCTATGGCTACACCTTC. It specifies CATSTLPFYGYTF. Using reference TRBV15 and TRBJ1-2 for the parts outside the CDR3, the full variable domain is DAMVIQNPRYQVTQFGKPVTLSCSQTLNHNVMYWYQQKSSQAPKLLFHYYDKDFNNEADTPDNFQSRRPNTSFCFLDIRSPGLGDTAMYLCATSTLPFYGYTFGSGTRLTVV.

The rearrangement uses TRBV29-1 and TRBJ1-2, with D unclear. Germline V gene sequence: CDR1 SQVTM, CDR2 ANQGSEA. The V end was cut by 4 bases, the J end by 4 bases, with 7 bases between. This CDR3 comprises 11 residues. The CDR3 bases are TGCAGCGTTGCTCGAGTCTATGGCTACACCTTC. Amino acids: CSVARVYGYTF.

The chain combines TRBV18 with TRBJ1-4; no definite D call. V was clipped by 10 bases and J by 5 bases, with 14 bases between them. Germline CDR1 and CDR2: KGHSH and LQKENI. The CDR3 covers 13 residues. This chain's CDR3 is CATQPGENEKLFF. The CDR3 DNA reads as TGTGCCACCCAGCCTGGGGAGAATGAAAAACTGTTTTTT. Based on the CDR3 plus reference TRBV18 and TRBJ1-4, the full variable domain is NAGVMQNPRHLVRRRGQEARLRCSPMKGHSHVYWYRQLPEEGLKFMVYLQKENIIDESGMPKERFSAEFPKEGPSILRIQQVVRGDSAAYFCATQPGENEKLFFGSGTQLSVL.

The table lists this clone with a count of one. V and J are TRBV9 and TRBJ2-1; TRBD2 matches 13 bases. CDR3 length: 16 amino acids. Germline trimming cut 6 bases from V and 2 bases from J; bases unmatched to any gene: 5. CDR1 is SGDLS and CDR2 is YYNGEE in the germline V gene. CDR3 nucleotide sequence: TGTGCCAGCAATCGACTAGCGGGGGGCGCCTACAATGAGCAGTTCTTC. It codes for CASNRLAGGAYNEQFF.

V is TRBV5-1 and J is TRBJ2-7; a weak D match, TRBD1 (6 bases). The CDR3 contains 14 residues. Germline CDR1 reads SGHRS; CDR2 reads YFSETQ. V dropped 0 bases and J dropped 0 bases, with 7 bases sitting between them. The CDR3 is CASSLGTDSYEQYF. As DNA, the CDR3 is TGCGCCAGCAGCTTGGGGACAGACTCCTACGAGCAGTACTTC.

The CDR3 reads CASSYSPSSGNTIYF. As DNA, the CDR3 is TGTGCCAGCAGTTACTCACCCAGCTCTGGAAACACCATATATTTT. The chain employs TRBV6-6 and TRBJ1-3; no clear D gene. This CDR3 contains 15 residues. The germline CDR1 and CDR2 sequences are MNHNY and SVGAGI (reference sequence). Trimming removed 0 bases from V and 0 bases from J, with 6 bases in between.

The V and J genes are TRBV6-5 and TRBJ1-3, with 7 bases lining up with TRBD1. This CDR3 contains 16 residues. The V and J ends lost 0 bases and 4 bases, in that order; junction bases with no gene match: 6. The V gene's germline CDR1 is MNHEY and CDR2 SVGAGI. The CDR3 DNA is TGTGCCAGCAGTTACTCGAACAGGGGATCCGGAAACACCATATATTTT. Its protein product is CASSYSNRGSGNTIYF.

This clone came up a few times. The chain is built from TRBV11-2 and TRBJ1-2; D gene unclear. The ends were cut back, 0 bases at V and 7 bases at J, with 6 bases in the middle. The CDR3 totals 12 residues. CDR1 and CDR2 (germline): SGHAT, FQNNGV. CDR3 DNA sequence: TGTGCCAGCAGCTTAGACGGGATTGGCTACACCTTC. This translates into CASSLDGIGYTF.

The rearrangement links TRBV5-4 to TRBJ1-2, with D maybe TRBD1 (5 bases). This CDR3 comprises 15 residues. Germline CDR1 is SGHNT and CDR2 is YYREEE (reference sequence). V was cut by 4 bases and J by 1 base, with 14 bases left in between. CDR3 DNA sequence: TGTGCCAGCAGCCGGGTTGAGGGGATTAACTATGGCTACACCTTC. This encodes CASSRVEGINYGYTF.

V gene TRBV7-8 combines with J gene TRBJ1-1, with D possibly being TRBD1 (6 bases). V shed 2 bases and J shed 4 bases, with 11 bases lying between them. CDR1 is SGHVS, CDR2 FQNEAQ, per germline. CDR3 size: 14 residues. DNA for the CDR3: TGTGCCAGCAGCTTAACCCAGGGGTTCACTGAAGCTTTCTTT. Translated: CASSLTQGFTEAFF. Variable domain in full (rest from reference TRBV7-8 and TRBJ1-1): GAGVSQSPRYKVAKRGQDVALRCDPISGHVSLFWYQQALGQGPEFLTYFQNEAQLDKSGLPSDRFFAERPEGSVSTLKIQRTQQEDSAVYLCASSLTQGFTEAFFGQGTRLTVV.

The rearrangement links TRBV19 to TRBJ1-5; the D is unclear. CDR1 is LNHDA, CDR2 SQIVND, per germline (reference sequence). The CDR3 length is 13 residues. Trimming shortened V by 5 bases and J by 2 bases, and 7 bases separated the two germline ends. CDR3 amino acids: CASSFLGNQPQHF. CDR3 DNA sequence: TGTGCCAGTAGTTTTTTGGGCAATCAGCCCCAGCATTTT. The full variable domain, in which reference TRBV19 and TRBJ1-5 provide the parts outside the CDR3, is DGGITQSPKYLFRKEGQNVTLSCEQNLNHDAMYWYRQDPGQGLRLIYYSQIVNDFQKGDIAEGYSVSREKKESFPLTVTSAQKNPTAFYLCASSFLGNQPQHFGDGTRLSIL.

The chain recombines TRBV27 with TRBJ2-7; D is unresolved. V was cut by 0 bases and J by 3 bases, with 12 bases left in between. Germline V gene lookup returns CDR1 MNHEY and CDR2 SMNVEV (reference sequence). The CDR3 runs to 15 residues. The CDR3 region is CASSLSIHRNYEQYF. The CDR3 DNA is TGTGCCAGCAGTTTATCGATACACCGAAACTACGAGCAGTACTTC.

This chain connects TRBV18 to TRBJ1-6; TRBD1 aligns across 7 bases. This CDR3 has 14 residues. The germline V gene has CDR1 KGHSH and CDR2 LQKENI. Losses at the gene ends were 4 bases for V and 3 bases for J; bases not matched to a gene: 0. CDR3: CASSRDSYNSPLHF. The CDR3 DNA reads TGTGCCAGCTCACGGGACAGCTATAATTCACCCCTCCACTTT.

V is TRBV5-1 and J is TRBJ2-3; the D gene is possibly TRBD2 (6 bases). CDR1 and CDR2 from the germline V gene are SGHRS and YFSETQ. The CDR3 runs to 14 residues. The germline V and J ends were trimmed by 4 bases and 3 bases, with 12 bases remaining between them. The CDR3 sequence: CASSGGRGTDTQYF. In nucleotides, the CDR3 is TGCGCCAGCAGCGGAGGACGGGGGACAGATACGCAGTATTTT.

The chain employs TRBV19 and TRBJ2-1; D gene ambiguous. The V end lost 4 bases, the J end lost 4 bases, and 8 bases lay between the germline ends. This CDR3 has 13 amino acids. The germline gives CDR1 LNHDA, CDR2 SQIVND (reference sequence). In nucleotides, the CDR3 is TGTGCCAGTAGTACCCCCACGTACAATGAGCAGTTCTTC. Encoded protein: CASSTPTYNEQFF.

The chain has TRBV7-6 and TRBJ1-5; TRBD1 might be the D (6 bases). Trimming removed 5 bases at V and 7 bases at J, with 12 bases between. CDR3 length: 13 residues. Germline loops: CDR1 SGHVS, CDR2 FNYEAQ. CDR3 DNA: TGTGCCAGCAGCCTTAACAGGGACCAGCCCCAGCATTTT. Residues: CASSLNRDQPQHF.

This chain uses TRBV5-6 with TRBJ2-7; 8 nucleotides match TRBD1. The trim removed 1 base at V and 0 bases at J, leaving 3 bases unmatched. CDR1 is SGHDT and CDR2 is YYEEEE in the germline V gene. The CDR3 is made up of 15 amino acids. CDR3 in amino acids: CASSLRDRLSYEQYF. The CDR3 DNA reads TGTGCCAGCAGCTTGCGGGACAGGCTCTCCTACGAGCAGTACTTC. The whole variable domain, filled in from reference TRBV5-6 and TRBJ2-7, reads DAGVTQSPTHLIKTRGQQVTLRCSPKSGHDTVSWYQQALGQGPQFIFQYYEEEERQRGNFPDRFSGHQFPNYSSELNVNALLLGDSALYLCASSLRDRLSYEQYFGPGTRLTVT.